Below, 13 T cell receptor beta chains from the same sample are listed, as sequenced in a study of blood T cell repertoires in COVID-19 (dated by TCRdb to the early 2020s). The library was produced with the immunoSEQ multiplex PCR assay. TCRdb holds this immuneACCESS table with in-frame rearrangements only. Some clones are missing; in checked studies, unresolved V genes explain under half, and the rest has no known cause. The sample has some 130,000 clones on record, roughly 80% of them singletons. Clones ranked in the top ten supply approximately 6% of the sample. Sequences were obtained from PBMCs or T cells enriched from blood (not recorded which). The receptors were gathered from a woman aged 50 to 65 who had recovered from COVID-19.

This sequence joins TRBV28 and TRBJ1-5, with D possibly matching TRBD1 (6 bases). With 2 bases removed from V and 8 bases from J, the gap between germline ends came to 16 bases. Per the germline V gene, CDR1 is MDHEN and CDR2 is SYDVKM. The CDR3 has 15 residues. The CDR3 bases are TGTGCCAGCAGTTTAACGGGGGGGCGCCCGGAGCCCCAGCATTTT. Amino acids: CASSLTGGRPEPQHF.

The gene calls are TRBV27 and TRBJ2-4; D perhaps matches TRBD1 (5 bases). Germline V gene sequence: CDR1 MNHEY, CDR2 SMNVEV (reference sequence). The CDR3 sequence is 12 residues long. V was cut by 4 bases and J by 10 bases, with 11 bases left in between. The CDR3 reads CASSYLGDIQYF. The CDR3 region has the DNA TGTGCCAGCAGTTATCTAGGGGATATTCAGTACTTC.

This chain connects TRBV5-1 to TRBJ1-4, with TRBD1 identical over 7 bases. From germline, CDR1 is SGHRS and CDR2 YFSETQ. After removal of 4 bases from V and 3 bases from J, the junction contained 3 bases not matched to a gene. CDR3 length: 14 residues. CDR3 in DNA: TGCGCCAGCAGCCCGGGACAGCCTAATGAAAAACTGTTTTTT. Its protein product is CASSPGQPNEKLFF.

V usage is TRBV6-1 and J usage is TRBJ1-1; D is perhaps TRBD1 (5 bases). This CDR3 comprises 14 residues. Germline lookup yields CDR1 MNHNS and CDR2 SASEGT. Trimming removed 3 bases at V and 1 base at J, with 9 bases between. CDR3 in DNA: TGTGCCAGCAGTGATGGGGCAGAGAACACTGAAGCTTTCTTT. It translates to CASSDGAENTEAFF.

The chain is built from TRBV7-2 and TRBJ2-6; tentative D call: TRBD2 (6 bases). The CDR3 sequence is 18 residues long. CDR1 SGHTA and CDR2 FQGNSA come from the germline V gene. The germline V and J ends were trimmed by 1 base and 1 base, with 14 bases remaining between them. In DNA, the CDR3 is TGTGCCAGCAGCTTAGTTCGGGGGTCCCGTTCTGGGGCCAACGTCCTGACTTTC. It is translated as CASSLVRGSRSGANVLTF. Full variable domain (rest looked up from reference TRBV7-2 and TRBJ2-6): GAGVSQSPSNKVTEKGKDVELRCDPISGHTALYWYRQSLGQGLEFLIYFQGNSAPDKSGLPSDRFSAERTGGSVSTLTIQRTQQEDSAVYLCASSLVRGSRSGANVLTFGAGSRLTVL.

On this clone itself: The identical CDR3 is also encoded by other nucleotide sequences in the sample. The J gene is TRBJ1-4, the V gene TRBV28; D remains unclear. The CDR3 is made up of 15 amino acids. CDR1 is MDHEN and CDR2 is SYDVKM in the germline V gene. With 2 bases removed from V and 0 bases from J, the gap between germline ends came to 7 bases. DNA for the CDR3: TGTGCCAGCAGTTTAGCCGGGTCAACTAATGAAAAACTGTTTTTT. Its protein product is CASSLAGSTNEKLFF.

The chain employs TRBV7-8 and TRBJ1-4; 8 nucleotides match TRBD1. The J segment lost 7 bases and the V segment lost 5 bases, leaving 9 bases of the junction unmatched. Looked up from germline, CDR1 is SGHVS and CDR2 is FQNEAQ. The CDR3 loop spans 15 amino acids. The CDR3 DNA follows: TGTGCCAGCAGCCGAGCCTCGGGGACAGGTGAAAAACTGTTTTTT. It encodes CASSRASGTGEKLFF.

This chain links TRBV4-1 with TRBJ1-5, with 8 bases aligning to TRBD1. This CDR3 is 19 amino acids long. Germline-derived CDR1 and CDR2 are MGHRA and YSYEKL. Trimming took 3 bases from V and 0 from J; bases not matched to a gene: 13. This CDR3 is CASSQLAGGAPLSNQPQHF. CDR3 in DNA: TGCGCCAGCAGCCAGCTGGCAGGGGGCGCACCTCTTAGCAATCAGCCCCAGCATTTT.

This chain uses TRBV18 with TRBJ2-4; a weak D match, TRBD1 (5 bases). Trimming left V 3 bases short and J 3 bases short, with 6 bases between. Germline CDR1 is KGHSH and CDR2 is LQKENI. CDR3 length: 13 amino acids. The DNA of the CDR3 is TGTGCCAGCTCACCTCAGGGCAAAAACATTCAGTACTTC. Protein product: CASSPQGKNIQYF.

The CDR3 reads CASSFQGTTEAFF. The CDR3 nucleotides are TGTGCCAGCAGCTTTCAGGGAACCACTGAAGCTTTCTTT. V is TRBV7-9 and J is TRBJ1-1; the D gene is possibly TRBD1 (5 bases). Germline CDR1 and CDR2: SEHNR and FQNEAQ (reference sequence). The V end was cut by 3 bases, the J end by 4 bases, with 9 bases between. The CDR3 extends over 13 amino acids.

This chain connects TRBV9 to TRBJ2-3; 7 bases match TRBD2. J gave up 0 bases and V 4 bases, and 5 bases lay outside the gene matches. The CDR3 length is 15 residues. Germline CDR1 SGDLS, CDR2 YYNGEE. CDR3: CASSISGTSTDTQYF. The CDR3 DNA is TGTGCCAGCAGCATCAGCGGGACTAGCACAGATACGCAGTATTTT.

This chain uses TRBV14 with TRBJ1-2; TRBD1 aligns across 7 bases. V was clipped by 3 bases and J by 6 bases; unmatched bases: 7. Germline V lookup: CDR1 SGHDN, CDR2 FVKESK. The length of the CDR3 is 14 residues. The CDR3 sequence is CASSHMTGYDGYTF. In DNA, the CDR3 is TGTGCCAGCAGCCATATGACAGGGTACGATGGCTACACCTTC.

The chain couples TRBV11-2 to TRBJ2-5; weak D call: TRBD1 (6 bases). V lost 2 bases to trimming and J lost 2 bases, with 9 bases between them. Germline loops: CDR1 SGHAT, CDR2 FQNNGV. The CDR3 consists of 14 residues. This chain's CDR3 is CASSLFRGQETQYF. CDR3 DNA: TGTGCCAGCAGCTTATTTAGGGGGCAAGAGACCCAGTACTTC.